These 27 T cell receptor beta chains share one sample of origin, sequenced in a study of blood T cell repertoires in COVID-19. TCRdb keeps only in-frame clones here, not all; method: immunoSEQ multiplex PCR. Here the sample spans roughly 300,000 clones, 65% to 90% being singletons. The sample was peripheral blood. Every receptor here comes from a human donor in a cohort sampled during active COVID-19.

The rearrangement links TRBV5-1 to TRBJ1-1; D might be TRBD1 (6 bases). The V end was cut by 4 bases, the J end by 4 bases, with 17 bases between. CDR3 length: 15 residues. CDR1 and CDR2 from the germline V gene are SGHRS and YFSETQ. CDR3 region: CASSATTGGSTEAFF. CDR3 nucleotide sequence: TGCGCCAGCAGCGCTACGACAGGCGGGAGCACTGAAGCTTTCTTT.

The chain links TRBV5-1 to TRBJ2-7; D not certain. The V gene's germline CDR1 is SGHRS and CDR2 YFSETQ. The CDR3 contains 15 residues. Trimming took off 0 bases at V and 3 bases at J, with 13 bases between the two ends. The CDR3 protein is CASSLDGGSYYEQYF. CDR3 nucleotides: TGCGCCAGCAGCTTGGATGGTGGCAGTTACTACGAGCAGTACTTC.

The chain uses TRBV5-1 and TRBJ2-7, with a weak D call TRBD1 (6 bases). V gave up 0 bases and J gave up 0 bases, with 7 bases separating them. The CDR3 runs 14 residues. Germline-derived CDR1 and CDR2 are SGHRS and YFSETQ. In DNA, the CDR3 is TGCGCCAGCAGCTTGGGGACAGCCTCCTACGAGCAGTACTTC. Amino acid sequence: CASSLGTASYEQYF. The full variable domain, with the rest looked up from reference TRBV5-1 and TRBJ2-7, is KAGVTQTPRYLIKTRGQQVTLSCSPISGHRSVSWYQQTPGQGLQFLFEYFSETQRNKGNFPGRFSGRQFSNSRSEMNVSTLELGDSALYLCASSLGTASYEQYFGPGTRLTVT.

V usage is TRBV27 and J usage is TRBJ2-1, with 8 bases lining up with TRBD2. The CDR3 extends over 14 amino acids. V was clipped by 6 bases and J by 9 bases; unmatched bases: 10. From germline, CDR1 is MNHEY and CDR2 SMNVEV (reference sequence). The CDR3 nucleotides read TGTGCCAGCAGGGTACTAGCGGTAGGGGGTGAGCAGTTCTTC. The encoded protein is CASRVLAVGGEQFF.

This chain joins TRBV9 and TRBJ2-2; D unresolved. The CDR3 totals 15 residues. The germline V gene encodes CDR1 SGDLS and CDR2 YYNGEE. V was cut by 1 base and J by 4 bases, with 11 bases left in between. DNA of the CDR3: TGTGCCAGCAGCGTAACTCCAACCCTCACCGGGGAGCTGTTTTTT. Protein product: CASSVTPTLTGELFF.

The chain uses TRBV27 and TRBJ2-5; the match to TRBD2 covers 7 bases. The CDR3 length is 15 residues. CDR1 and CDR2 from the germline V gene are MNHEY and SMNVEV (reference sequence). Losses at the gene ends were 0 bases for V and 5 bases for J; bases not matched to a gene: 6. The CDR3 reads CASSLSLAVSETQYF. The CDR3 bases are TGTGCCAGCAGTTTATCGCTAGCGGTTAGCGAGACCCAGTACTTC.

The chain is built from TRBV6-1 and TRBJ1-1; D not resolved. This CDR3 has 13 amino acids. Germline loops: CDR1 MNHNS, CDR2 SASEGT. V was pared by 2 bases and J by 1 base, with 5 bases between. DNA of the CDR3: TGTGCCAGCAGTGAACAGGCGAACACTGAAGCTTTCTTT. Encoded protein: CASSEQANTEAFF.

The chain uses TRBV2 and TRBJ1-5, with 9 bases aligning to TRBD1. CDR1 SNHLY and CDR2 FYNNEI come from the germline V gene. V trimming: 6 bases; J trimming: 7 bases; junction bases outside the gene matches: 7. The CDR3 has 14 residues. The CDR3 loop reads CASRAGQGGQPQHF. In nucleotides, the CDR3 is TGTGCCAGCAGAGCGGGACAGGGCGGGCAGCCCCAGCATTTT.

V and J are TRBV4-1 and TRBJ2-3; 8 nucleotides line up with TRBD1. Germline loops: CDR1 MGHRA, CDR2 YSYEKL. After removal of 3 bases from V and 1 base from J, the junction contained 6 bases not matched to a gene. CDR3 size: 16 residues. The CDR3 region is CASSHLRGQGTDTQYF. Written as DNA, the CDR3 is TGCGCCAGCAGCCATCTCAGGGGGCAAGGCACAGATACGCAGTATTTT.

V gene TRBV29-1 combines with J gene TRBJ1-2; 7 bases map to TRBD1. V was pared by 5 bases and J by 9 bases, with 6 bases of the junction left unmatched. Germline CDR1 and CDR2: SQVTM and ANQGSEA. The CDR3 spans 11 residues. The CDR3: CSVLGTASYTF. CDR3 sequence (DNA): TGCAGCGTTCTTGGGACAGCTAGCTACACCTTC.

The CDR3 spells CASSLDRAPLNTIYF. The CDR3, as DNA: TGTGCCAGCAGCCTGGACAGGGCACCCCTTAACACCATATATTTT. V usage is TRBV11-2 and J usage is TRBJ1-3; 8 positions match TRBD1. This CDR3 has 15 residues. V lost 5 bases and J lost 7; bases outside the gene matches: 10. Germline CDR1 SGHAT, CDR2 FQNNGV.

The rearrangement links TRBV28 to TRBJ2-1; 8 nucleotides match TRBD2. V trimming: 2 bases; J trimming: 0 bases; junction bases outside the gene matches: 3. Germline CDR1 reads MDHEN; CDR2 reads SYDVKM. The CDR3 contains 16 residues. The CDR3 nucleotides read TGTGCCAGCAGTTTAGCGGGAGGACGCTCCTACAATGAGCAGTTCTTC. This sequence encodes CASSLAGGRSYNEQFF.

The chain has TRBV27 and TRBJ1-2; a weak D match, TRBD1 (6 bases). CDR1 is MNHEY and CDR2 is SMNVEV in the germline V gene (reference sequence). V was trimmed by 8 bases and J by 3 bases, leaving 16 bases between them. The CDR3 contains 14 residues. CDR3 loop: CASSKGGLDYGYTF. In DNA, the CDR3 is TGTGCCAGCTCGAAGGGGGGGCTGGACTATGGCTACACCTTC.

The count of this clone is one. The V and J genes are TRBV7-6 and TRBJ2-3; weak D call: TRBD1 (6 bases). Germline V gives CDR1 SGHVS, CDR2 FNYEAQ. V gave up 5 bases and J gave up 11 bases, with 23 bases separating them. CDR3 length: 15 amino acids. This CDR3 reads CASSVGGRTGTRQYF. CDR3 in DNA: TGTGCCAGCAGCGTAGGTGGACGTACAGGGACGCGGCAGTATTTT.

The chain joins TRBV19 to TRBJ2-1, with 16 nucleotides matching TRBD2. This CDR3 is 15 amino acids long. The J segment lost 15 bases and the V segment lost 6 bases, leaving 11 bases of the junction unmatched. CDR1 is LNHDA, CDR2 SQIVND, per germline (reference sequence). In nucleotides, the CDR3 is TGTGCCAGTAGCGCCGGGACTAGCGGGAGGGCCGTCCGGTTCTTC. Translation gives CASSAGTSGRAVRFF.

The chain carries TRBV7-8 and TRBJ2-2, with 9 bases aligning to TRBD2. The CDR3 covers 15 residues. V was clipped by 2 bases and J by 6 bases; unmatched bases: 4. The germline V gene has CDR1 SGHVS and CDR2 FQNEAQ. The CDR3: CASSLRSGSAGELFF. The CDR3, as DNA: TGTGCCAGCAGCTTACGTAGCGGGAGCGCCGGGGAGCTGTTTTTT.

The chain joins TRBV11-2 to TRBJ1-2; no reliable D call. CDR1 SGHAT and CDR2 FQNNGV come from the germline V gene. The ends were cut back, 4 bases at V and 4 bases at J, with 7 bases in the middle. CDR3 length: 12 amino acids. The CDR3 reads CASSSGSYGYTF. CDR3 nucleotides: TGTGCCAGCAGCTCCGGTAGCTATGGCTACACCTTC.

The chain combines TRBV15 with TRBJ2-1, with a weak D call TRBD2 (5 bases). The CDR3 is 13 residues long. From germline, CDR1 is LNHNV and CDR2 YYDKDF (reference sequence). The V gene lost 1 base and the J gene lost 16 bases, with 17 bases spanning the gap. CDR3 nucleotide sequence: TGTGCCACCAGCAGAGTTCCCCCGGCGGGTCTCTTCTTC. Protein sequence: CATSRVPPAGLFF.

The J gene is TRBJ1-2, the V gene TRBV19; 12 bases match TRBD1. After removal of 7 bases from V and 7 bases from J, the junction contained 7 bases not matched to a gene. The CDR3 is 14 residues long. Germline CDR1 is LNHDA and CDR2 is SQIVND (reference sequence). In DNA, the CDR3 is TGTGCCAGTAATGACCGGGACAGGGGGCTTGGCTACACCTTC. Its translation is CASNDRDRGLGYTF.

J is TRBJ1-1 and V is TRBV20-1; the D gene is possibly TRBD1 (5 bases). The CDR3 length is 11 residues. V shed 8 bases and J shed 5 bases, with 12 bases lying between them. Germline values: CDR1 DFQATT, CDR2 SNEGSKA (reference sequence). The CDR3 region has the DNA TGCAGTTCATACAGGAGAACTGAAGCTTTCTTT. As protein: CSSYRRTEAFF.

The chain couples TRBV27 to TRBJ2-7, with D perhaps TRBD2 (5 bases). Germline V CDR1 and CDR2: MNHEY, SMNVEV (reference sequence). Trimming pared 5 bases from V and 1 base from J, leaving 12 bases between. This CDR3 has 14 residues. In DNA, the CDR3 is TGTGCCAGCAGTCTAACAGCGGTGTCCTACGAGCAGTACTTC. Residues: CASSLTAVSYEQYF.

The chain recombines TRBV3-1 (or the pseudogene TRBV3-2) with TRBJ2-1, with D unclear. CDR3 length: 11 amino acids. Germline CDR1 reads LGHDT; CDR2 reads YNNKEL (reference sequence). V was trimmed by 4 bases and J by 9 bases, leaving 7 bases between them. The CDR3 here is CASSPGSEQFF. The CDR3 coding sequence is TGTGCCAGCAGCCCCGGGTCTGAGCAGTTCTTC.

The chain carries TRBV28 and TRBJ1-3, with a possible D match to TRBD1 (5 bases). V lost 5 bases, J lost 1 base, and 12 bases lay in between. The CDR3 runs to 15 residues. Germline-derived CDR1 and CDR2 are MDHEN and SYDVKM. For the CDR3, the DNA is TGTGCCAGCAGTACCAGAACAGGTTCTGGAAACACCATATATTTT. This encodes CASSTRTGSGNTIYF.

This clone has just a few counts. Here the CDR3 reads CASSRRGGNTEAFF. CDR3 in DNA: TGCGCCAGCAGCCGACGTGGAGGGAACACTGAAGCTTTCTTT. The chain links TRBV5-1 to TRBJ1-1; D is unclear. Looked up from germline, CDR1 is SGHRS and CDR2 is YFSETQ. The CDR3 is 14 residues long. The germline V and J ends were trimmed by 4 bases and 1 base, with 11 bases remaining between them.

This CDR3 reads CASSQYGRAATYEQYF. CDR3 nucleotides: TGTGCCAGCAGCCAATACGGCAGGGCCGCTACCTACGAGCAGTACTTC. V and J are TRBV16 and TRBJ2-7, with D maybe TRBD1 (5 bases). Germline V gene data show CDR1 as KGHSY and CDR2 as FQNENV. The CDR3 sequence is 16 residues long. V gave up 1 base and J gave up 2 bases, with 15 bases separating them.

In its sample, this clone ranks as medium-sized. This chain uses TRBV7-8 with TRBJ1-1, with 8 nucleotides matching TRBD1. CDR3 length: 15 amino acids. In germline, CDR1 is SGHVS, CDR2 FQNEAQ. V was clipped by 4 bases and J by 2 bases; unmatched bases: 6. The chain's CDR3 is CASSSQTGDNTEAFF. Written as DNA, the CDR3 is TGTGCCAGCAGCTCCCAGACAGGGGACAACACTGAAGCTTTCTTT.

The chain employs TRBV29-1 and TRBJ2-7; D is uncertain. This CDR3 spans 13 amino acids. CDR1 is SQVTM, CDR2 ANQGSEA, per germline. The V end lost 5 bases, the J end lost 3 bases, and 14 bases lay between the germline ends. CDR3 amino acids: CSVRRVGNYEQYF. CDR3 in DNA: TGCAGCGTTCGCCGGGTCGGAAACTACGAGCAGTACTTC.